Sequencing of this T cell receptor (beta chain) was carried out in a study of blood T cell repertoires in COVID-19. Overall study: Samples of COVID-19 (acute and convalescent) were obtained from the United States, Italy and Spain. Sources were T cells, B-cell-depleted T cells, or PBMCs; the material itself was cDNA or gDNA.

Original data processing: Cell counts per sample came from amplifying reference gene primers. The protocol was immunoSEQ multiplex PCR, while the TCRdb copy is restricted to in-frame clones and leaves out a portion. V and J calls and clone size are copied from that table; D and trimming were computed from the DNA. The sample comprises approximately 120,000 clones, about 80% of which are singletons, and around a quarter rests with the top ten. V dropped 0 bases and J dropped 5; count of bases not matched to a gene: 2. This CDR3 has 14 residues. Per germline, CDR1 SGHRS and CDR2 YFSETQ. The sequencing sample was made of peripheral blood. The V and J genes are TRBV5-1 and TRBJ2-3; 8 nucleotides agree with TRBD1. The sequence was obtained from a human donor in a cohort sampled during active COVID-19. This CDR3 reads CASSLGGQGDTQYF. CDR3 DNA: TGCGCCAGCAGCTTGGGAGGACAGGGAGATACGCAGTATTTT.